These 20 T cell receptor beta chains share one sample of origin, sequenced in a study of blood T cell repertoires in COVID-19. Method: immunoSEQ multiplex PCR; TCRdb's copy keeps in-frame clones and lacks some. The sample shows hundreds of thousands of clones, around four fifths of them seen only once. Sequencing used PBMCs or T cells enriched from blood (not recorded which). The source is a woman aged 45 to 65 who had been exposed to COVID-19.

The CDR3 loop reads CSVGTGGQPQHF. The CDR3 nucleotides read TGCAGCGTTGGGACAGGGGGCCAGCCCCAGCATTTT. This chain links TRBV29-1 with TRBJ1-5, with TRBD1 identical over 11 bases. The CDR3 sequence is 12 residues long. J gave up 7 bases and V 4 bases, and 0 bases lay outside the gene matches. The germline V gene has CDR1 SQVTM and CDR2 ANQGSEA.

V is TRBV2 and J is TRBJ1-1; 7 nucleotides agree with TRBD1. The germline V gene encodes CDR1 SNHLY and CDR2 FYNNEI. The J segment lost 0 bases and the V segment lost 10 bases, leaving 17 bases of the junction unmatched. This CDR3 has 17 amino acids. The CDR3 sequence is CAIRDREDQKMNTEAFF. The CDR3, as DNA: TGTGCCATTAGAGACAGGGAAGACCAGAAGATGAACACTGAAGCTTTCTTT.

J is TRBJ1-2 and V is TRBV19; TRBD1 matches at 7 bases. CDR3 length: 15 residues. Germline loops: CDR1 LNHDA, CDR2 SQIVND (reference sequence). Losses at the gene ends were 3 bases for V and 8 bases for J; bases not matched to a gene: 12. The CDR3 region is CASSIITGARGGYTF. The CDR3 region has the DNA TGTGCCAGTAGTATCATCACAGGGGCGCGAGGAGGCTACACCTTC.

The J gene is TRBJ2-3, the V gene TRBV10-1; D may be TRBD2 (5 bases). Between the trimmed V and J ends, which lost 3 bases and 4 bases, there was a span of 17 bases. CDR3 length equals 16 residues. Germline loops: CDR1 WNHNN, CDR2 SYGVQD (reference sequence). The CDR3 DNA sequence: TGCGCCAGCAGTGACCCTGGACTGGAGGCGCCAGATACGCAGTATTTT. Encoded protein: CASSDPGLEAPDTQYF.

V usage is TRBV19 and J usage is TRBJ1-2, with D possibly TRBD1 on 6 matching bases. CDR1 is LNHDA and CDR2 is SQIVND in the germline V gene (reference sequence). The V gene lost 6 bases and the J gene lost 8 bases, with 16 bases spanning the gap. There are 13 residues in the CDR3. CDR3 coding DNA: TGTGCCAGTAGAACCGGGGGGGCGGAGGGCTACACCTTC. Protein sequence: CASRTGGAEGYTF. The full variable domain, completed using reference TRBV19 and TRBJ1-2, is DGGITQSPKYLFRKEGQNVTLSCEQNLNHDAMYWYRQDPGQGLRLIYYSQIVNDFQKGDIAEGYSVSREKKESFPLTVTSAQKNPTAFYLCASRTGGAEGYTFGSGTRLTVV.

This rearrangement joins TRBV30 to TRBJ2-5, with 13 bases matching TRBD2. Germline CDR1 and CDR2: GTSNPN and SVGIG (reference sequence). After removal of 8 bases from V and 1 base from J, the junction contained 1 base not matched to a gene. CDR3 length: 13 residues. CDR3: CARTSGSQETQYF. For the CDR3, the DNA is TGTGCCAGGACTAGCGGGAGCCAAGAGACCCAGTACTTC.

The chain is built from TRBV28 and TRBJ1-5; no reliable D call. CDR1 is MDHEN, CDR2 SYDVKM, per germline. V lost 7 bases to trimming and J lost 0 bases, with 10 bases between them. The CDR3 covers 14 residues. CDR3 residues: CASTSPLSNQPQHF. The DNA of the CDR3 is TGTGCCAGCACCTCCCCCCTTAGCAATCAGCCCCAGCATTTT.

This chain uses TRBV4-3 with TRBJ1-5; D is perhaps TRBD1 (5 bases). The germline V and J ends were trimmed by 2 bases and 7 bases, with 15 bases remaining between them. There are 15 residues in the CDR3. CDR1 and CDR2 from the germline V gene are LGHNA and YSLEER. In DNA, the CDR3 is TGCGCCAGCAGCCAATATACAGGCGTCAGCCAGCCCCAGCATTTT. Encoded protein: CASSQYTGVSQPQHF.

The J gene is TRBJ1-2, the V gene TRBV15; perhaps TRBD1 as D (6 bases). The CDR3 is 13 amino acids. Germline V gives CDR1 LNHNV, CDR2 YYDKDF (reference sequence). The V gene lost 3 bases and the J gene lost 8 bases, with 13 bases spanning the gap. The CDR3 is CATSRNRDGGYTF. The CDR3 DNA reads as TGTGCCACCAGCAGGAACAGGGACGGAGGCTACACCTTC.

V gene TRBV27 combines with J gene TRBJ2-5; the match to TRBD1 covers 9 bases. Losses at the gene ends were 2 bases for V and 5 bases for J; bases not matched to a gene: 9. The CDR3 spans 16 residues. The germline V gene has CDR1 MNHEY and CDR2 SMNVEV (reference sequence). The CDR3 region has the DNA TGTGCCAGCAGTTTAGGGACAGGGCAGGTGGCGGAGACCCAGTACTTC. As protein: CASSLGTGQVAETQYF.

This clone was found a few times. The chain carries TRBV14 and TRBJ2-7; D is unresolved. V was clipped by 4 bases and J by 2 bases, with 12 bases between them. The CDR3 extends over 14 amino acids. The germline V gene has CDR1 SGHDN and CDR2 FVKESK. The chain's CDR3 is CASSPTPGTYEQYF. In DNA, the CDR3 is TGTGCCAGCAGCCCAACCCCGGGTACCTACGAGCAGTACTTC.

The rearrangement links TRBV7-9 to TRBJ1-1, with 8 nucleotides matching TRBD1. With V trimmed by 5 bases and J by 1 base, 6 bases remained unmatched. The V gene's germline CDR1 is SEHNR and CDR2 FQNEAQ (reference sequence). This CDR3 region has 15 residues. This CDR3 reads CASSPRQGRNTEAFF. The CDR3 nucleotides read TGTGCCAGCAGCCCTCGACAGGGGAGGAACACTGAAGCTTTCTTT.

This clone was observed a single time. This rearrangement joins TRBV27 to TRBJ2-1, with 7 bases lining up with TRBD2. The CDR3 totals 16 residues. Trimming at V came to 3 bases and at J to 0 bases, leaving 5 bases not matched to a gene. Germline V gene data show CDR1 as MNHEY and CDR2 as SMNVEV (reference sequence). The CDR3 DNA reads TGTGCCAGCAGTTTGGGTTGGGGGGGCTCCTACAATGAGCAGTTCTTC. Amino acid sequence: CASSLGWGGSYNEQFF.

CDR3 sequence reads: CASSYSWLAGAGELFF. The CDR3 DNA reads TGTGCCAGCAGTTACTCCTGGCTAGCGGGGGCTGGGGAGCTGTTTTTT. V gene TRBV6-5 combines with J gene TRBJ2-2, with TRBD2 matching 10 bases. V was pared by 0 bases and J by 8 bases, with 6 bases of the junction left unmatched. CDR1 and CDR2 (germline): MNHEY, SVGAGI. The CDR3 is 16 amino acids.

This clone was seen at least ten times. V and J are TRBV20-1 and TRBJ1-2; D perhaps matches TRBD1 (5 bases). This CDR3 is built from 11 residues. Germline V gives CDR1 DFQATT, CDR2 SNEGSKA (reference sequence). Trimming removed 6 bases at V and 5 bases at J, with 10 bases between. In DNA, the CDR3 is TGCAGTGCCGGGGGTTTATATGGCTACACCTTC. Residues: CSAGGLYGYTF.

The chain joins TRBV9 to TRBJ1-3; no definite D call. V lost 0 bases and J lost 0, with 10 bases in between. The CDR3 is made up of 16 amino acids. Germline V lookup: CDR1 SGDLS, CDR2 YYNGEE. The CDR3 DNA reads as TGTGCCAGCAGCGTAGATCCGGTGAGCTCTGGAAACACCATATATTTT. Its protein is CASSVDPVSSGNTIYF.

CDR3 sequence: CASSGLWPTAVATNEKLFF. The CDR3 coding sequence is TGTGCCAGCAGCGGACTATGGCCGACAGCGGTTGCAACTAATGAAAAACTGTTTTTT. This chain joins TRBV7-9 and TRBJ1-4; the D gene is possibly TRBD1 (5 bases). V was trimmed by 5 bases and J by 0 bases, leaving 22 bases between them. The CDR3 extends over 19 amino acids. Germline CDR1 SEHNR, CDR2 FQNEAQ (reference sequence).

This clone has just one count. CDR3 residues: CASSQDAGVVETQYF. The CDR3 bases are TGTGCCAGCAGCCAAGATGCGGGGGTTGTGGAGACCCAGTACTTC. This chain uses TRBV3-1 (or the pseudogene TRBV3-2) with TRBJ2-5; 7 nucleotides match TRBD2. The V and J ends lost 0 bases and 5 bases, in that order; junction bases with no gene match: 6. Germline V gene data show CDR1 as LGHDT and CDR2 as YNNKEL (reference sequence). This CDR3 contains 15 residues.

As regards this clone: Other DNA sequences of this sample code for an identical CDR3. The V and J genes are TRBV11-3 and TRBJ1-3; D gene uncertain. Trimming shortened V by 2 bases and J by 4 bases, and 6 bases separated the two germline ends. The CDR3 extends over 13 amino acids. Germline values: CDR1 SGHNT, CDR2 YENEEA. The CDR3 loop reads CASSLRPGNTIYF. CDR3 bases: TGTGCCAGCAGCTTACGTCCCGGAAACACCATATATTTT. The full variable domain, completed using reference TRBV11-3 and TRBJ1-3, is EAGVVQSPRYKIIEKKQPVAFWCNPISGHNTLYWYLQNLGQGPELLIRYENEEAVDDSQLPKDRFSAERLKGVDSTLKIQPAELGDSAVYLCASSLRPGNTIYFGEGSWLTVV.

The chain joins TRBV4-1 to TRBJ1-2, with D hard to call. Trimming removed 0 bases from V and 8 bases from J, with 16 bases in between. This CDR3 spans 15 amino acids. CDR1 MGHRA and CDR2 YSYEKL come from the germline V gene. For the CDR3, the DNA is TGCGCCAGCAGCCAAGATCCCGGTTCGCGCGGCGGCTACACCTTC. This encodes CASSQDPGSRGGYTF.